This T cell receptor beta chain was captured in a study of graft-versus-host responses after intestinal transplantation. About the research overall: Grafts that recipients had were multivisceral, liver-intestinal, or isolated intestinal transplants. Findings and caveats of the study: GvH clones were identified in recipient marrow, with some first appearing in ileum or blood.

V was trimmed by 5 bases and J by 7 bases, leaving 15 bases between them. This CDR3 is built from 14 residues. Germline V gene lookup returns CDR1 SEHNR and CDR2 FQNEAQ (reference sequence). Clones were read by immunoSEQ multiplex PCR, and TCRdb kept only the in-frame ones, dropping some. The data contain tens of thousands of clones, just over 90% of them seen just once; the ten biggest clones take up roughly 2%. Of note for this clone: Its antigen is still unknown.

This clonotype was sampled from a human donor who received an intestinal transplant. The chain combines TRBV7-9 with TRBJ2-4, with a possible D match to TRBD2 (5 bases). Sequencing used unstimulated CD8+ T cells sorted from spleen or lymph node cells, obtained before intestinal transplant. The CDR3: CASSLEEVWNIQYF. CDR3 sequence (DNA): TGTGCCAGCAGCCTAGAGGAGGTGTGGAACATTCAGTACTTC. Full variable domain (outside the CDR3, taken from reference TRBV7-9 and TRBJ2-4): DTGVSQNPRHKITKRGQNVTFRCDPISEHNRLYWYRQTLGQGPEFLTYFQNEAQLEKSRLLSDRFSAERPKGSFSTLEIQRTEQGDSAMYLCASSLEEVWNIQYFGAGTRLSVL.